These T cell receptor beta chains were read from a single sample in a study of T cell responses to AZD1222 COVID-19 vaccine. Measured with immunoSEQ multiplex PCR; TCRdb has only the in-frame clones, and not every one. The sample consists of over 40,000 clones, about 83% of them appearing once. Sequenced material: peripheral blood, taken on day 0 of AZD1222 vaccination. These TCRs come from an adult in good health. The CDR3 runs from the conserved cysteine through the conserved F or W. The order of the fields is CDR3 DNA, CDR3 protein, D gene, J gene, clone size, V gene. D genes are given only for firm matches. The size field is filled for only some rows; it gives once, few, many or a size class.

CDR3nt: TGTGCCAGCTCGGTTGCAACTAATGAAAAACTGTTTTTT; CDR3aa: CASSVATNEKLFF; d_gene: -; j_gene: TRBJ1-4; abundance: -; v_gene: TRBV6-5
CDR3nt: TGTGCCAGCAGCCATAGGGACCGGCGAAGCTATGGCTACACCTTC; CDR3aa: CASSHRDRRSYGYTF; d_gene: -; j_gene: TRBJ1-2; abundance: -; v_gene: TRBV6-2/TRBV6-3
CDR3nt: TGTGCCAGTAAGCGGGGGGCAGGGTGGACTGAAGCTTTCTTT; CDR3aa: CASKRGAGWTEAFF; d_gene: -; j_gene: TRBJ1-1; abundance: -; v_gene: TRBV19
CDR3nt: TGCAGTGCTAGTTTATATGGGGCCAACGTCCTGACTTTC; CDR3aa: CSASLYGANVLTF; d_gene: -; j_gene: TRBJ2-6; abundance: -; v_gene: TRBV20-1
CDR3nt: TGTGCCAGCTCACCACGGCCGGGGGATGGCTACACCTTC; CDR3aa: CASSPRPGDGYTF; d_gene: -; j_gene: TRBJ1-2; abundance: -; v_gene: TRBV18
CDR3nt: TGTGCCAGCAGTTACTCCCAGGAAAGCTCCTACGAGCAGTACTTC; CDR3aa: CASSYSQESSYEQYF; d_gene: -; j_gene: TRBJ2-7; abundance: -; v_gene: TRBV6-5
CDR3nt: TGTGCCAGCAGCTTAAGGACTAGCGGGGGTAGTGAGCAGTTCTTC; CDR3aa: CASSLRTSGGSEQFF; d_gene: TRBD2; j_gene: TRBJ2-1; abundance: -; v_gene: TRBV7-3
CDR3nt: TGTGCCAGCAGGGTATCGGGACAGGGTGCCTACGAGCAGTACTTC; CDR3aa: CASRVSGQGAYEQYF; d_gene: TRBD1; j_gene: TRBJ2-7; abundance: -; v_gene: TRBV7-2
CDR3nt: TGCGCCAGCAGTGATGGTGGACAGACTAACTATGGCTACACCTTC; CDR3aa: CASSDGGQTNYGYTF; d_gene: -; j_gene: TRBJ1-2; abundance: -; v_gene: TRBV10-2
CDR3nt: TGTGCCAGCAGCTTTGCTAACGCCCGACAGGGCGCTTGGGCCTACGAGCAGTACTTC; CDR3aa: CASSFANARQGAWAYEQYF; d_gene: TRBD1; j_gene: TRBJ2-7; abundance: -; v_gene: TRBV11-3
CDR3nt: TGTGCCAGCAACCGACAGGGACCGAACACTGAAGCTTTCTTT; CDR3aa: CASNRQGPNTEAFF; d_gene: TRBD1; j_gene: TRBJ1-1; abundance: -; v_gene: TRBV27
CDR3nt: TGTGCCAGCAGCCCGGACAGGGGGCTGGGCGAGCAGTACTTC; CDR3aa: CASSPDRGLGEQYF; d_gene: TRBD1; j_gene: TRBJ2-7; abundance: -; v_gene: TRBV7-2
CDR3nt: TGTGCCAGCAGCAAAACAGGGGGATACGGTGAAAAACTGTTTTTT; CDR3aa: CASSKTGGYGEKLFF; d_gene: TRBD1; j_gene: TRBJ1-4; abundance: -; v_gene: TRBV4-2
CDR3nt: TGTGCCACCAGTGATTTGCTGGGAACTAACTATGGCTACACCTTC; CDR3aa: CATSDLLGTNYGYTF; d_gene: -; j_gene: TRBJ1-2; abundance: few; v_gene: TRBV24-1
CDR3nt: TGTGCCAGCAGTGAAACCCCGGCTGGTGAGCAGTTCTTC; CDR3aa: CASSETPAGEQFF; d_gene: -; j_gene: TRBJ2-1; abundance: -; v_gene: TRBV6-1
CDR3nt: TGCGCCAGCAGTGGGGCGGGAACAGGGCAGCCCCAGCATTTT; CDR3aa: CASSGAGTGQPQHF; d_gene: -; j_gene: TRBJ1-5; abundance: -; v_gene: TRBV10-1
CDR3nt: TGCGCCAGCAGCCCACAGCTAGGCACAGATACGCAGTATTTT; CDR3aa: CASSPQLGTDTQYF; d_gene: -; j_gene: TRBJ2-3; abundance: -; v_gene: TRBV4-1
CDR3nt: TGTGCCAGCAGCGTAAAAGGTACCGATCAGCCCCAGCATTTT; CDR3aa: CASSVKGTDQPQHF; d_gene: -; j_gene: TRBJ1-5; abundance: -; v_gene: TRBV9
CDR3nt: TGCGCCAGCAGTCAGCGGGGGGGCGAAGATACGCAGTATTTT; CDR3aa: CASSQRGGEDTQYF; d_gene: TRBD2; j_gene: TRBJ2-3; abundance: few; v_gene: TRBV4-3
CDR3nt: TGCGCCAGCAGCTTGGGCAGGGCGACCGAGCAGTACTTC; CDR3aa: CASSLGRATEQYF; d_gene: -; j_gene: TRBJ2-7; abundance: -; v_gene: TRBV5-1
CDR3nt: TGCAGCGTTCGGTCTGGAGGGGGCACAGATACGCAGTATTTT; CDR3aa: CSVRSGGGTDTQYF; d_gene: -; j_gene: TRBJ2-3; abundance: -; v_gene: TRBV29-1
CDR3nt: TGTGCCAGCAGCTTAGGGCGGGGCGGGGTGATCTCCTACGAGCAGTACTTC; CDR3aa: CASSLGRGGVISYEQYF; d_gene: -; j_gene: TRBJ2-7; abundance: -; v_gene: TRBV13
CDR3nt: TGTGCCAGCAGCCTCTTCACAGGGGATGAAAAACTGTTTTTT; CDR3aa: CASSLFTGDEKLFF; d_gene: TRBD1; j_gene: TRBJ1-4; abundance: -; v_gene: TRBV7-2
CDR3nt: TGTGCCAGCAGCCAGGCGGGAGCGACCGGGGAGCTGTTTTTT; CDR3aa: CASSQAGATGELFF; d_gene: TRBD2; j_gene: TRBJ2-2; abundance: once; v_gene: TRBV4-2
CDR3nt: TGCGCCAGCAGCCAGCCGGCGACCCACGAGCAGTACTTC; CDR3aa: CASSQPATHEQYF; d_gene: -; j_gene: TRBJ2-7; abundance: -; v_gene: TRBV4-1
CDR3nt: TGCGCCAGCAGCTCGCAGGGGGCGCTTGGTAATTCACCCCTCCACTTT; CDR3aa: CASSSQGALGNSPLHF; d_gene: TRBD1; j_gene: TRBJ1-6; abundance: few; v_gene: TRBV5-1
CDR3nt: TGTGCCAGCAGTGAAAGGCTTACCTCTATTGAAGCTTTCTTT; CDR3aa: CASSERLTSIEAFF; d_gene: -; j_gene: TRBJ1-1; abundance: -; v_gene: TRBV2
CDR3nt: TGTGCCACCCGGACGGGATACAATGAGCAGTTCTTC; CDR3aa: CATRTGYNEQFF; d_gene: -; j_gene: TRBJ2-1; abundance: -; v_gene: TRBV7-8
CDR3nt: TGCGCCAGCAGCTTGGAGGTCGGGGGAAACATTCAGTACTTC; CDR3aa: CASSLEVGGNIQYF; d_gene: -; j_gene: TRBJ2-4; abundance: -; v_gene: TRBV5-1
CDR3nt: TGTGCCAGCAGTTTAGTGGGTCGGGGTCAGCCCCAGCATTTT; CDR3aa: CASSLVGRGQPQHF; d_gene: -; j_gene: TRBJ1-5; abundance: -; v_gene: TRBV28
CDR3nt: TGTGCCAGCAGCAAGGACAGCCGAACCTCTGGAAACACCATATATTTT; CDR3aa: CASSKDSRTSGNTIYF; d_gene: -; j_gene: TRBJ1-3; abundance: few; v_gene: TRBV6-2/TRBV6-3
CDR3nt: TGTGCCAGCAGCGGAACAGGGGCCACCGGGGAGCTGTTTTTT; CDR3aa: CASSGTGATGELFF; d_gene: TRBD1; j_gene: TRBJ2-2; abundance: -; v_gene: TRBV7-2
CDR3nt: TGTGCCAGCAGCTTGGACACATCCCAGGGGAATTATAATTCACCCCTCCACTTT; CDR3aa: CASSLDTSQGNYNSPLHF; d_gene: -; j_gene: TRBJ1-6; abundance: few; v_gene: TRBV7-9